This TCR beta chain was captured by sequencing in a study of blood T cells in healthy people across ages. The authors drew around 9.4 milliliters of peripheral blood from each donor. With V trimmed by 4 bases and J by 4 bases, 13 bases remained unmatched. Germline CDR1 reads DFQATT; CDR2 reads SNEGSKA (reference sequence). The CDR3 contains 17 residues. This clonotype was seen more than once but under ten times. The use of a sample-barcoded 5' primer and a J-beta primer mix characterized a second PCR of roughly 6 to 11 cycles. TCRdb re-called the 5' RACE reads through MiXCR, storing one row per CDR3 protein. The sample shows 780,000 or so distinct CDR3 sequences, 56% of them seen only once.

Sample: blood. This clonotype was sampled from a man between 35 and 55 years old in good health. The chain uses TRBV20-1 and TRBJ2-5; 12 nucleotides agree with TRBD2. DNA of the CDR3: TGCAGTGCTAACGGATACCTAGCGGGGGGGCCGGGAGAGACCCAGTACTTC. This sequence encodes CSANGYLAGGPGETQYF.